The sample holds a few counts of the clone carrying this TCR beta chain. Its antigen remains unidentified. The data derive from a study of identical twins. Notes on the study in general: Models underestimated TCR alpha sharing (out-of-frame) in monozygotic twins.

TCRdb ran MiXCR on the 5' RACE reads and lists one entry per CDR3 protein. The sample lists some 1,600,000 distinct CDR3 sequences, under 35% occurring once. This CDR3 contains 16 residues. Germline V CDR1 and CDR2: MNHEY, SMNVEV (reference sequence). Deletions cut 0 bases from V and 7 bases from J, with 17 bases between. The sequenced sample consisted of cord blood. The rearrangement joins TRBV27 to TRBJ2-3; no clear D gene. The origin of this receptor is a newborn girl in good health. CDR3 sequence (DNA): TGTGCCAGCAGTTTATCGAAAACTAAACTTGACTATACGCAGTATTTT. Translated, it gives CASSLSKTKLDYTQYF.